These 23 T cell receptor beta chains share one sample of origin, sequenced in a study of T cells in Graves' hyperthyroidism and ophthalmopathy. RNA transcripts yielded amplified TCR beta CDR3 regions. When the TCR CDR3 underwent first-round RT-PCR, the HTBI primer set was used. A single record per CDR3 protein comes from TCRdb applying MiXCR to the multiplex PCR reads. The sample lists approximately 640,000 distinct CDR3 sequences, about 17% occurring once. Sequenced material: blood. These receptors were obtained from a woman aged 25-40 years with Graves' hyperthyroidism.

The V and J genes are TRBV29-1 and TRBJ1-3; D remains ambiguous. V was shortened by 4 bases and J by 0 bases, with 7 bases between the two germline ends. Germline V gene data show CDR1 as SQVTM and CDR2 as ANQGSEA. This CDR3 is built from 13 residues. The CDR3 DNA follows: TGCAGCGTTGCCCGGAACTCTGGAAACACCATATATTTT. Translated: CSVARNSGNTIYF.

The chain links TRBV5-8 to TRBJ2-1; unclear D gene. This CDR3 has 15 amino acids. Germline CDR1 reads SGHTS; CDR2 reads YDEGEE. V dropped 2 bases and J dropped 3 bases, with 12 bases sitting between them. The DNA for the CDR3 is TGTGCCAGCAGCTTAGGTAGCAGCGACTACAATGAGCAGTTCTTC. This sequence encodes CASSLGSSDYNEQFF.

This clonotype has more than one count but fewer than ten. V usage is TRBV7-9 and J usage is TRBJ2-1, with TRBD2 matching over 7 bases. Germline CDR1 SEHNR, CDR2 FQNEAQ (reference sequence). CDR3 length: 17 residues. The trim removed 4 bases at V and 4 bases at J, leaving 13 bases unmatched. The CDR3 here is CASSSNMLADLYNEQFF. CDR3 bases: TGTGCCAGCAGCTCCAATATGCTAGCGGATCTATACAATGAGCAGTTCTTC.

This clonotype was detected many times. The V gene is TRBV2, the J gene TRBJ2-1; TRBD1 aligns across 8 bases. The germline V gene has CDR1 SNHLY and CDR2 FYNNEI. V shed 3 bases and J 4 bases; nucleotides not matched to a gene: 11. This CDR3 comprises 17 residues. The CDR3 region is CASSDQQGAKFYNEQFF. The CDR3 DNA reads TGTGCCAGCAGTGACCAGCAGGGGGCTAAGTTTTACAATGAGCAGTTCTTC. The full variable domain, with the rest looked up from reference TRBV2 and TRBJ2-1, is EPEVTQTPSHQVTQMGQEVILRCVPISNHLYFYWYRQILGQKVEFLVSFYNNEISEKSEIFDDQFSVERPDGSNFTLKIRSTKLEDSAMYFCASSDQQGAKFYNEQFFGPGTRLTVL.

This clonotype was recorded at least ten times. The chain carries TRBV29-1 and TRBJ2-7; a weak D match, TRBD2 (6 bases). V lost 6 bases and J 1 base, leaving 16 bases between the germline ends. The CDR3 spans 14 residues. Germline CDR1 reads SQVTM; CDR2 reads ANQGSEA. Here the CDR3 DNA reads TGCAGCGTCGTGGGGGGTGAGAGTTCCTACGAGCAGTACTTC. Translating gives CSVVGGESSYEQYF.

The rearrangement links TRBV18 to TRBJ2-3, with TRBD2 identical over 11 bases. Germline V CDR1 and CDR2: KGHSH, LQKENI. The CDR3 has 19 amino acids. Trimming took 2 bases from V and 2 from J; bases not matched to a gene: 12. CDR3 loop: CASSPGLAGGRFFTDTQYF. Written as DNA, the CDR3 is TGTGCCAGCTCACCAGGTCTAGCGGGAGGCCGTTTCTTCACAGATACGCAGTATTTT.

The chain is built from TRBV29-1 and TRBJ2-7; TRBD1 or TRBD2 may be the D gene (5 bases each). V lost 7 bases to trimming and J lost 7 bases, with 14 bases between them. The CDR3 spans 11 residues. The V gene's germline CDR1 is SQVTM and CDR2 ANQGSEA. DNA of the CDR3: TGCAGCGCCGCGAGGGGTGGTGAGCAGTACTTC. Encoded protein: CSAARGGEQYF.

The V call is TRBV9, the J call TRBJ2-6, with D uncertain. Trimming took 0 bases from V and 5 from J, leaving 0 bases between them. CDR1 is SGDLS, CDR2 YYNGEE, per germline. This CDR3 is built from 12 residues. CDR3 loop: CASSVGANVLTF. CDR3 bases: TGTGCCAGCAGCGTAGGGGCCAACGTCCTGACTTTC.

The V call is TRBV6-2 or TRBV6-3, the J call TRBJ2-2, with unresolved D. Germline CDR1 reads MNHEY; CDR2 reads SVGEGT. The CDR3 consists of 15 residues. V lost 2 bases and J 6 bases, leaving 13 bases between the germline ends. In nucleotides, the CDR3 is TGTGCCAGCAGTTACACGCAGGTCACATCCGGGGAGCTGTTTTTT. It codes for CASSYTQVTSGELFF.

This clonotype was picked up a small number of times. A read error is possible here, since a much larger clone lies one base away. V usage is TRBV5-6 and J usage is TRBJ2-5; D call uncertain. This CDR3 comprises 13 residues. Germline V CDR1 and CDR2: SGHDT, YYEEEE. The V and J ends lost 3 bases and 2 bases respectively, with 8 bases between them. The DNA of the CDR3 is TGTGCCAGCAGCTCCGGGTCTCAAGAGACCCAGTACTTC. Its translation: CASSSGSQETQYF.

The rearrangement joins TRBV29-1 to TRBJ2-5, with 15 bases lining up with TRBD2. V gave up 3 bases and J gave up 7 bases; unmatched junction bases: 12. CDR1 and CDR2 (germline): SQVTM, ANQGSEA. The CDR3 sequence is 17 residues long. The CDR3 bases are TGCAGCGTTGATGGACTAGCGGGAGGGCGAGTTCTGGGGACCCAGTACTTC. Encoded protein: CSVDGLAGGRVLGTQYF.

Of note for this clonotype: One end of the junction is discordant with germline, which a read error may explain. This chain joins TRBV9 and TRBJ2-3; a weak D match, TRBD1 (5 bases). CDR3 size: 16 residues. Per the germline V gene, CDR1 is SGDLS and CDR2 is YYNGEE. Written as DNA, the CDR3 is TGTGCCAGCAGCGTAGTGGCCGATTGGGGCACAGATACGCGGTATTTT. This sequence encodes CASSVVADWGTDTRYF. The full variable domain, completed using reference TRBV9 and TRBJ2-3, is DSGVTQTPKHLITATGQRVTLRCSPRSGDLSVYWYQQSLDQGLQFLIQYYNGEERAKGNILERFSAQQFPDLHSELNLSSLELGDSALYFCASSVVADWGTDTRYFGPGTRLTVL.

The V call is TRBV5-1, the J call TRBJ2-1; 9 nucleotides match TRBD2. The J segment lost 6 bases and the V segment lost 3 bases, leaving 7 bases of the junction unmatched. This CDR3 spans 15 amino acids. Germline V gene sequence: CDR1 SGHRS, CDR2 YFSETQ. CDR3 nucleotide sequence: TGCGCCAGCAGCTCCCCGGGACTAGCAGGCAATGAGCAGTTCTTC. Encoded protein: CASSSPGLAGNEQFF.

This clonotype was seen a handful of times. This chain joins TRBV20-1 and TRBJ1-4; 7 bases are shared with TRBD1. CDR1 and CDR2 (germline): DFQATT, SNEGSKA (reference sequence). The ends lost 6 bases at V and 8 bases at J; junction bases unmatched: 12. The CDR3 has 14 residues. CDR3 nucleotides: TGCAGTGCCCTTAAACGGACAGGAGACGAAAAACTGTTTTTT. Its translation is CSALKRTGDEKLFF.

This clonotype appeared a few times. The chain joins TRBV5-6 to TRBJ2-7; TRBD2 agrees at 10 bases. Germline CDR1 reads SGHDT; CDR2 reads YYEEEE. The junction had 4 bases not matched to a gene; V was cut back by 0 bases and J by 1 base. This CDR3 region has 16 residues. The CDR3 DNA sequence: TGTGCCAGCAGCTTGGCCGTAGCGGGAGGTTCCTACGAGCAGTACTTC. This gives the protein CASSLAVAGGSYEQYF.

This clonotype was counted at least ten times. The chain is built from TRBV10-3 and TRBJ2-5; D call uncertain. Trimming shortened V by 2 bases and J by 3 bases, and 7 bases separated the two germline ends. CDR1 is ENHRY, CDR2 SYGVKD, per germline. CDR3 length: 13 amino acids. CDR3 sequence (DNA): TGTGCCATCAGTGAGGCAAGGGAAGAGACCCAGTACTTC. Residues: CAISEAREETQYF.

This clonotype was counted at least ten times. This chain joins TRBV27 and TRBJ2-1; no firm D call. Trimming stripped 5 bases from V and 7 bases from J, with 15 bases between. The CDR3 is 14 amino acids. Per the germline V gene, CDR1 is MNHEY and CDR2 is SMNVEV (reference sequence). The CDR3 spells CASSLRLDTNEQFF. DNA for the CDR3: TGTGCCAGCAGTCTCCGTCTGGATACTAATGAGCAGTTCTTC.

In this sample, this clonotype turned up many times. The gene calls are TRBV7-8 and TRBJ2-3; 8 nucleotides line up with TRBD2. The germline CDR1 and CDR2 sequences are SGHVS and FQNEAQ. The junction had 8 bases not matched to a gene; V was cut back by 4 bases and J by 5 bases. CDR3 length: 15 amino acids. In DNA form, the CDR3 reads TGTGCCAGCAGCTCTCGGGAGGGCCCGGGAGATACGCAGTATTTT. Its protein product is CASSSREGPGDTQYF. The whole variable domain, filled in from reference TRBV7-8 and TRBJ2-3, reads GAGVSQSPRYKVAKRGQDVALRCDPISGHVSLFWYQQALGQGPEFLTYFQNEAQLDKSGLPSDRFFAERPEGSVSTLKIQRTQQEDSAVYLCASSSREGPGDTQYFGPGTRLTVL.

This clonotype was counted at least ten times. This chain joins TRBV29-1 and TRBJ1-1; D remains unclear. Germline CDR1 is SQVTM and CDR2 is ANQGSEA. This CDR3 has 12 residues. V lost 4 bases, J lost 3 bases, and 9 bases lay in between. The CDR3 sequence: CSVVAGDTEAFF. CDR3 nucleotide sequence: TGCAGCGTTGTAGCCGGGGACACTGAAGCTTTCTTT.

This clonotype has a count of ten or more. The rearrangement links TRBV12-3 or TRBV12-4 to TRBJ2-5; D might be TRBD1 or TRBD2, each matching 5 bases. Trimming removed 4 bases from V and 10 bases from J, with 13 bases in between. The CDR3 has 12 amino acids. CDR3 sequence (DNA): TGTGCCAGCAGTTCTCGTCAGGGAGACCAGTACTTC. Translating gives CASSSRQGDQYF.

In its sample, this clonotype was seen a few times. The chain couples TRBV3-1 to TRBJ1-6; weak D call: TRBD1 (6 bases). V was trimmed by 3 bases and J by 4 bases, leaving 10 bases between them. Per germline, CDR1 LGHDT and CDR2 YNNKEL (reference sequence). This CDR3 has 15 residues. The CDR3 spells CASSHRQAYNSPLHF. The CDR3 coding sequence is TGTGCCAGCAGCCACCGACAGGCGTATAATTCACCCCTCCACTTT.

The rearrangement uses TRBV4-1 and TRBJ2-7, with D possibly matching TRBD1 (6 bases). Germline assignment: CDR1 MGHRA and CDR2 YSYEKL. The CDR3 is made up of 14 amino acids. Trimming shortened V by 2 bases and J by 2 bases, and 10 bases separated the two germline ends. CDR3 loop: CASSQQDSAYEQYF. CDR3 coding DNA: TGCGCCAGCAGCCAACAGGACAGTGCCTACGAGCAGTACTTC.

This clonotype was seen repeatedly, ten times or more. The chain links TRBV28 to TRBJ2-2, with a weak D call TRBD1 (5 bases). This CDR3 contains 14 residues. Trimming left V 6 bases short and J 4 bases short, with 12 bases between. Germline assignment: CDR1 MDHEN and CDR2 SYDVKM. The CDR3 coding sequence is TGTGCCAGCAGACTACAGGTGATCACCGGGGAGCTGTTTTTT. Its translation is CASRLQVITGELFF.